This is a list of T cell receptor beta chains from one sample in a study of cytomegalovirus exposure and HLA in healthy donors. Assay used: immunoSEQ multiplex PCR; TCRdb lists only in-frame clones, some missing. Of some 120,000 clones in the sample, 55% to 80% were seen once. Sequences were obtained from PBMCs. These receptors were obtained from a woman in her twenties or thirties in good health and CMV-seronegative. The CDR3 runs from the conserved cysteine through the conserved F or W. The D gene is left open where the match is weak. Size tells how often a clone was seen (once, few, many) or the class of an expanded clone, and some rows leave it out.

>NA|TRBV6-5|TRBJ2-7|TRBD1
TGTGCCGGCAGTTACGGGGGACAGGGATCCTACGAGCAGTACTTC
CAGSYGGQGSYEQYF
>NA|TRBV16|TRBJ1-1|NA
TGTGCCAGCAGCCTTCTAGGGGGGGCGAACACTGAAGCTTTCTTT
CASSLLGGANTEAFF
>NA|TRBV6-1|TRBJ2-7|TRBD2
TGTGCCAGCAGTGAAATGAGGCCGGCTAGCGGGAGTCGGTCGTACTTC
CASSEMRPASGSRSYF
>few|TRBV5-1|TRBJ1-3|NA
TGCGCCAGCAGCTTGGCTGCAGGGCCTGGAAACACCATATATTTT
CASSLAAGPGNTIYF
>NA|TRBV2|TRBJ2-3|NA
TGTGCCAGCAGTGTTGGCGGGAACACAGATACGCAGTATTTT
CASSVGGNTDTQYF
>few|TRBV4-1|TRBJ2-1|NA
TGCGCCAGCAGCCAATCAGCGGCGAGCTCCTACAATGAGCAGTTCTTC
CASSQSAASSYNEQFF
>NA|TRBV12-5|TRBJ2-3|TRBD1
TGTGCTAGTGGTTTGGGTATAGGGACAGCGGCAGATACGCAGTATTTT
CASGLGIGTAADTQYF
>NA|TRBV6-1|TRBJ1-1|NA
TGTGCCAGCAGTCGACAGATGAACACTGAAGCTTTCTTT
CASSRQMNTEAFF
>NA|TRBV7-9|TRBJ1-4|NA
TGTGCCAGCAGCCTAGGGGACTCTGAAAAACTGTTTTTT
CASSLGDSEKLFF
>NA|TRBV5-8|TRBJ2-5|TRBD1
TGTGCCAGCAGCATGATGGGACAGGGGACCCCCTGGACCCAGTACTTC
CASSMMGQGTPWTQYF
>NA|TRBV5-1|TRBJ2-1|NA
TGCGCCAGCAGCCTGGGGGCAGCAGACAATGAGCAGTTCTTC
CASSLGAADNEQFF
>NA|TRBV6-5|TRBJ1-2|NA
TGTGCCAGCGGAGTCGTTCTTGAATATGGCTACACCTTC
CASGVVLEYGYTF
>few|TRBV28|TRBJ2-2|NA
TGTGCCAGCAGTTTACCTAAACAGGGCACCGGGGAGCTGTTTTTT
CASSLPKQGTGELFF
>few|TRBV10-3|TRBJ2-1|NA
TGTGCCATTTTACAGAATGACTACAATGAGCAGTTCTTC
CAILQNDYNEQFF
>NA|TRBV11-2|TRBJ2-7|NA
TGTGCCAGCAGACATATAGGGAGCCACGAGCAGTACTTC
CASRHIGSHEQYF
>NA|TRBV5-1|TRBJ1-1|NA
TGCGCCAGCAGCTTGGAGGGGGGGCAGGGCCCTGAAGCTTTCTTT
CASSLEGGQGPEAFF
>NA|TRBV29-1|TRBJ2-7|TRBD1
TGCAGCGTTGTGGGACAGGGGAGCGAGCAGTACTTC
CSVVGQGSEQYF
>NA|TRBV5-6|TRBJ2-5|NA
TGTGCCAGCACTCCCCAAAGCGGACCCCTAGCGGAGACCCAGTACTTC
CASTPQSGPLAETQYF
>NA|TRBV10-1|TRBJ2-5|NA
TGCGCCAGCAGTTCCAGCGGCCAAGAGACCCAGTACTTC
CASSSSGQETQYF
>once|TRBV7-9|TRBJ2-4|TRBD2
TGTGCCAGCAGCGCCCCTTTAGCGGGAGTGGCCAAAAACATTCAGTACTTC
CASSAPLAGVAKNIQYF
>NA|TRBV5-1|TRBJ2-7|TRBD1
TGCGCCAGCAGCTTGGTTGACAGGGCCACCCATCTCGAGCAGTACTTC
CASSLVDRATHLEQYF
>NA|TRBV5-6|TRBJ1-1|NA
TGTGCCAGCAGCTTTGTCCGATCGGCTGAAGCTTTCTTT
CASSFVRSAEAFF
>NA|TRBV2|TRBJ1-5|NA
TGTGCCAGCTCGGTTAGTTTAAATCAGCCCCAGCATTTT
CASSVSLNQPQHF
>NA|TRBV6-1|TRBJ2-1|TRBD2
TGTGCCAGCAGTGACCAGCGGGAGGGCGGGGGTTACAATGAGCAGTTCTTC
CASSDQREGGGYNEQFF
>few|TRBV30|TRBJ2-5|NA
TGTGCCTGGAGTTATTCAGGGGTGGAGGTGCAGTACTTC
CAWSYSGVEVQYF
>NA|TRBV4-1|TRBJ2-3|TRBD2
TGCGCCAGCAGCCAAACGGGACTAGCGTCCCTCACAGATACGCAGTATTTT
CASSQTGLASLTDTQYF
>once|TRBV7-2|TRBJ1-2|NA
TGTGCCAGCAGCCGCACAGGGTCGGGCTATGGCTACACCTTC
CASSRTGSGYGYTF
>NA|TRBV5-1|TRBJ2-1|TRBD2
TGCGCCAGCAGCTTGGACCCACCGGGACTAGCGGGAGGTCCTCACAATGAGCAGTTCTTC
CASSLDPPGLAGGPHNEQFF
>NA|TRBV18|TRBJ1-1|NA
TGTGCCAGCTCACCACCGTCTTCAGGGCAGAACACTGAAGCTTTCTTT
CASSPPSSGQNTEAFF
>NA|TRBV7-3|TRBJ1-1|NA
TGTGCCAGCAGCTTAAGAGCAACTACAGAGGGTGTCGCTTTCTTT
CASSLRATTEGVAFF
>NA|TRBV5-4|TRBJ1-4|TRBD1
TGTGCCAGCAGCAAGACAGGGTACGTGGATGAAAAACTGTTTTTT
CASSKTGYVDEKLFF
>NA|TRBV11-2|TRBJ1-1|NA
TGTGCCAGCAGCTTACCCCAGATTATGAACACTGAAGCTTTCTTT
CASSLPQIMNTEAFF
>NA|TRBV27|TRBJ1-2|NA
TGTGCCAGCAGTTTTGGTCAGACTTATGGCTACACCTTC
CASSFGQTYGYTF
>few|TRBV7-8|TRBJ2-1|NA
TGTGCCAGCAGCTTACACCAGGGCCCCGCCAATGAGCAGTTCTTC
CASSLHQGPANEQFF
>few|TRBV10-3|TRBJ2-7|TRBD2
TGTGCCACCTGGGAGGGCGGACGGGTCTACGAGCAGTACTTC
CATWEGGRVYEQYF
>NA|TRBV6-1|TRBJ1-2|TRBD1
TGTGCCAGCAGGGCGGACAGGGCGGGCTACACCTTC
CASRADRAGYTF
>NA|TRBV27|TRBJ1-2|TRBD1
TGTGCCAGCAGTCGGGGCGTGGGACAGGGAAACTATGGCTACACCTTC
CASSRGVGQGNYGYTF
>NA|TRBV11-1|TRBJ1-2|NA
TGTGCCAGCAGCTTAGGAGGGACAACTAACTATGGCTACACCTTC
CASSLGGTTNYGYTF
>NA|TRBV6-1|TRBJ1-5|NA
TGTGCCAGCAGTGAAACGAAGGGAGTCCCCCAGCATTTT
CASSETKGVPQHF
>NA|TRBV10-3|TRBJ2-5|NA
TGTGCCATCAGTCAGGGGATTTTGGAGACCCAGTACTTC
CAISQGILETQYF
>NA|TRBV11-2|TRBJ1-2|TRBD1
TGTGCCAGCAGCTTAGATGCCGGGACAGGGAGCTATGGCTACACCTTC
CASSLDAGTGSYGYTF
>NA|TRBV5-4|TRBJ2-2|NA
TGTGCCAGCAGCAAAGGGGGGGGCCCCATGAACACCGGGGAGCTGTTTTTT
CASSKGGGPMNTGELFF
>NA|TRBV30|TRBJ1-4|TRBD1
TGTGCCTGGGGGGGACAGGATGAAAAACTGTTTTTT
CAWGGQDEKLFF
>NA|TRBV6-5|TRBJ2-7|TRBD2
TGTGCCAGCAGTTACACTAGCGGGAGACCCTACGAGCAGTACTTC
CASSYTSGRPYEQYF
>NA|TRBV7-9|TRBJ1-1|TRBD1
TGTGCCAGCAGCTTAGTGGGGCTCGACAGGGTGGGAACTGAAGCTTTCTTT
CASSLVGLDRVGTEAFF
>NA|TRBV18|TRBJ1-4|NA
TGTGCCAGCTCACCAAACTCACCAAGCGGGGCTGAAAAACTGTTTTTT
CASSPNSPSGAEKLFF
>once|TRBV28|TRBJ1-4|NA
TGTGCCAGCAGTCTAGGGGCAGGGTTAGGAGAAAAACTGTTTTTT
CASSLGAGLGEKLFF
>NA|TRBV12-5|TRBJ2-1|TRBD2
TGTGCTAGTGGCACCAGGACTAGCGGGAGGATCAATGAGCAGTTCTTC
CASGTRTSGRINEQFF
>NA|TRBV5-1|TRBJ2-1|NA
TGCGCCAGCAGCTCCCAGACAGGCGGCGATGAGCAGTTCTTC
CASSSQTGGDEQFF
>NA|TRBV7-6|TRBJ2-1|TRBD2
TGTGCCAGCAGCTTATACCTAGCGGGAGTCAATGAGCAGTTCTTC
CASSLYLAGVNEQFF
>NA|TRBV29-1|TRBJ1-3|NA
TGCAGCGGGGAGGGGGTTGGAAACACCATATATTTT
CSGEGVGNTIYF
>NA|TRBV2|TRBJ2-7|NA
TGTGCCACCTCAACCCGGAGCTCCCACGAGCAGTACTTC
CATSTRSSHEQYF
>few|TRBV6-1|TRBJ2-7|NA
TGTGCCAGCAGTGAGTTAGCGGACTACGAGCAGTACTTC
CASSELADYEQYF
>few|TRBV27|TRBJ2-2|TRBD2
TGTGCCAGCAGTTTATTGGCGGGAGCCGGGGAGCTGTTTTTT
CASSLLAGAGELFF
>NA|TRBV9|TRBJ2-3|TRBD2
TGTGCCAGCAGCCCGGGACTAGCGGGAGCTATGGCAGATACGCAGTATTTT
CASSPGLAGAMADTQYF
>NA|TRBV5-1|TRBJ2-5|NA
TGCGCCAGCAGCTTGGGAGTACAAGAGACCCAGTACTTC
CASSLGVQETQYF
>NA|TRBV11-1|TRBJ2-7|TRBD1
TGTGCCAGCAGCATGGACAGGGGTTTGTACGAGCAGTACTTC
CASSMDRGLYEQYF
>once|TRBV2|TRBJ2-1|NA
TGTGCCAGCCCGCGGGAATCCTCCTACAATGAGCAGTTCTTC
CASPRESSYNEQFF
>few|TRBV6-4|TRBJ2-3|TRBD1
TGTGCCAGCAGTGACGGGACAGGGGGAGATACGCAGTATTTT
CASSDGTGGDTQYF
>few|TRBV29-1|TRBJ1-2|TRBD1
TGCAGCGTTGGGGACAGGGAGAATGGCTACACCTTC
CSVGDRENGYTF